Following are 12 T cell receptor beta chains from one sample sequenced in a study of identical twins. TCRdb re-analysed the 5' RACE reads in MiXCR, keeping a single row per CDR3 protein. The repertoire includes some 240,000 distinct CDR3 sequences, around 8.8% of them detected once, and 3% sits in the top ten. These data also formed part of another study, on yellow fever vaccine responses in identical twins.

The sample comprised CD8+ T cells sorted from blood. The source is a woman in her late teens or twenties in good health.

This clonotype appeared a few times. The CDR3 DNA reads TGCGCCAGCAGCTCCCCCCGTAGCGGGGGGGCCTATGAGCAGTTCTTC. It yields the protein CASSSPRSGGAYEQFF. The V gene is TRBV5-1, the J gene TRBJ2-1, with TRBD2 matching 11 bases. The ends lost 3 bases at V and 8 bases at J; junction bases unmatched: 10. Germline loops: CDR1 SGHRS, CDR2 YFSETQ. The CDR3 spans 16 residues.

This clonotype was counted many times. This chain connects TRBV7-8 to TRBJ2-5; D is possibly TRBD1 (5 bases). Germline lookup yields CDR1 SGHVS and CDR2 FQNEAQ. V gave up 5 bases and J gave up 5 bases, with 18 bases separating them. This CDR3 is built from 15 residues. CDR3 DNA: TGTGCCAGCAGCCCGGAGACAGAACTCAGGGAGACCCAGTACTTC. This sequence encodes CASSPETELRETQYF. The whole variable domain, filled in from reference TRBV7-8 and TRBJ2-5, reads GAGVSQSPRYKVAKRGQDVALRCDPISGHVSLFWYQQALGQGPEFLTYFQNEAQLDKSGLPSDRFFAERPEGSVSTLKIQRTQQEDSAVYLCASSPETELRETQYFGPGTRLLVL.

The chain is built from TRBV14 and TRBJ2-3, with 10 bases aligning to TRBD2. The CDR3 length is 17 residues. V lost 2 bases to trimming and J lost 5 bases; unmatched junction nucleotides: 10. Germline lookup yields CDR1 SGHDN and CDR2 FVKESK. The CDR3 coding sequence is TGTGCCAGCAGCCAACGGAGCGGGGGGGGGCCGGAAGATACGCAGTATTTT. Its translation is CASSQRSGGGPEDTQYF.

V usage is TRBV6-1 and J usage is TRBJ2-7; maybe TRBD1 (5 bases). CDR3 length: 14 residues. V was clipped by 5 bases and J by 4 bases, with 15 bases between them. The germline gives CDR1 MNHNS, CDR2 SASEGT. The CDR3, as DNA: TGTGCCAGCAGTAGACAGCCGACAGAGTACGAGCAGTACTTC. It yields the protein CASSRQPTEYEQYF.

This clonotype was observed many times. The chain uses TRBV3-1 and TRBJ2-3, with D tentatively TRBD1 (5 bases). CDR3 length: 15 amino acids. From germline, CDR1 is LGHDT and CDR2 YNNKEL (reference sequence). V lost 0 bases and J 4 bases, leaving 11 bases between the germline ends. CDR3 region: CASSQDPQGPDTQYF. CDR3 DNA sequence: TGTGCCAGCAGCCAAGATCCGCAGGGTCCAGATACGCAGTATTTT.

This clonotype occurred a few times. The rearrangement uses TRBV7-2 and TRBJ2-1; 9 bases are shared with TRBD2. The V segment lost 5 bases and the J segment 6 bases; nucleotides outside the gene matches: 5. There are 14 residues in the CDR3. CDR1 and CDR2 (germline): SGHTA, FQGNSA. The CDR3, as DNA: TGTGCCAGCAGCCGAAAACTAGCGGGCAATGAGCAGTTCTTC. Translated, it gives CASSRKLAGNEQFF. The full variable domain, its missing parts supplied by reference TRBV7-2 and TRBJ2-1, is GAGVSQSPSNKVTEKGKDVELRCDPISGHTALYWYRQSLGQGLEFLIYFQGNSAPDKSGLPSDRFSAERTGGSVSTLTIQRTQQEDSAVYLCASSRKLAGNEQFFGPGTRLTVL.

This clonotype showed up many times. J is TRBJ2-7 and V is TRBV20-1; no reliable D call. The CDR3 totals 13 residues. Trimming pared 0 bases from V and 3 bases from J, leaving 9 bases between. CDR1 is DFQATT and CDR2 is SNEGSKA in the germline V gene (reference sequence). CDR3 sequence (DNA): TGCAGTGCTAGAGACGCCCCTTTCTACGAGCAGTACTTC. This codes for CSARDAPFYEQYF.

This clonotype was counted many times. This chain uses TRBV12-3 or TRBV12-4 with TRBJ1-1; 8 bases fit TRBD1. The ends lost 4 bases at V and 3 bases at J; junction bases unmatched: 7. CDR3 length equals 15 residues. The DNA of the CDR3 is TGTGCCAGCAGTTCCTTACAGGGGGTGGACACTGAAGCTTTCTTT. This translates into CASSSLQGVDTEAFF.

The table lists this clonotype with a few counts. The chain recombines TRBV2 with TRBJ2-2; possibly TRBD1 for D (5 bases). V lost 1 base and J lost 3, with 9 bases in between. The CDR3 runs 15 residues. Germline V gene lookup returns CDR1 SNHLY and CDR2 FYNNEI. CDR3 protein: CASSEEGIHTGELFF. DNA of the CDR3: TGTGCCAGCAGTGAAGAGGGGATCCACACCGGGGAGCTGTTTTTT. Based on the CDR3 plus reference TRBV2 and TRBJ2-2, the full variable domain is EPEVTQTPSHQVTQMGQEVILRCVPISNHLYFYWYRQILGQKVEFLVSFYNNEISEKSEIFDDQFSVERPDGSNFTLKIRSTKLEDSAMYFCASSEEGIHTGELFFGEGSRLTVL.

The chain carries TRBV7-9 and TRBJ2-1, with 7 bases aligning to TRBD2. Germline V gene data show CDR1 as SEHNR and CDR2 as FQNEAQ (reference sequence). The junction had 10 bases not matched to a gene; V was cut back by 1 base and J by 7 bases. CDR3 length: 16 residues. Here the CDR3 DNA reads TGTGCCAGCAGCTTAGAAGTTACGGGAGGAGGGAATGAGCAGTTCTTC. Translating gives CASSLEVTGGGNEQFF.

This rearrangement joins TRBV20-1 to TRBJ2-2; D not certain. The CDR3 runs to 13 residues. CDR1 is DFQATT and CDR2 is SNEGSKA in the germline V gene (reference sequence). Trimming pared 0 bases from V and 5 bases from J, leaving 7 bases between. The CDR3, as DNA: TGCAGTGCTAGAGACCCAGAAACCGGGGAGCTGTTTTTT. Translating gives CSARDPETGELFF.

J is TRBJ2-2 and V is TRBV24-1, with D possibly matching TRBD2 (6 bases). Germline V gene sequence: CDR1 KGHDR, CDR2 SFDVKD. CDR3 size: 19 residues. Trimming took 9 bases from V and 3 from J, leaving 28 bases between them. The CDR3 here is CATHVPRGRISSDTGELFF. For the CDR3, the DNA is TGTGCCACCCACGTACCGCGGGGCCGAATATCTTCGGACACCGGGGAGCTGTTTTTT.